This T cell receptor (beta chain) is drawn from a study of control samples from healthy donors and cancer patients. With 4 bases removed from V and 4 bases from J, the gap between germline ends came to 8 bases. CDR1 and CDR2 (germline): LGHDT, YNNKEL (reference sequence). This CDR3 has 13 residues. The data were produced by immunoSEQ multiplex PCR, yet TCRdb's version contains in-frame clones alone and is incomplete. The data contain about 160,000 clones, roughly 94% of them seen just once; the ten biggest clones take up about 9.3%. This clone has a single count. The rearrangement links TRBV3-1 (or the pseudogene TRBV3-2) to TRBJ1-5; D is uncertain. The sample was blood. This clonotype originated in a woman aged 40 to 50 in good health. The CDR3 DNA sequence: TGTGCCAGCAGCCTCCTAGGTAATCAGCCCCAGCATTTT. Translation: CASSLLGNQPQHF.